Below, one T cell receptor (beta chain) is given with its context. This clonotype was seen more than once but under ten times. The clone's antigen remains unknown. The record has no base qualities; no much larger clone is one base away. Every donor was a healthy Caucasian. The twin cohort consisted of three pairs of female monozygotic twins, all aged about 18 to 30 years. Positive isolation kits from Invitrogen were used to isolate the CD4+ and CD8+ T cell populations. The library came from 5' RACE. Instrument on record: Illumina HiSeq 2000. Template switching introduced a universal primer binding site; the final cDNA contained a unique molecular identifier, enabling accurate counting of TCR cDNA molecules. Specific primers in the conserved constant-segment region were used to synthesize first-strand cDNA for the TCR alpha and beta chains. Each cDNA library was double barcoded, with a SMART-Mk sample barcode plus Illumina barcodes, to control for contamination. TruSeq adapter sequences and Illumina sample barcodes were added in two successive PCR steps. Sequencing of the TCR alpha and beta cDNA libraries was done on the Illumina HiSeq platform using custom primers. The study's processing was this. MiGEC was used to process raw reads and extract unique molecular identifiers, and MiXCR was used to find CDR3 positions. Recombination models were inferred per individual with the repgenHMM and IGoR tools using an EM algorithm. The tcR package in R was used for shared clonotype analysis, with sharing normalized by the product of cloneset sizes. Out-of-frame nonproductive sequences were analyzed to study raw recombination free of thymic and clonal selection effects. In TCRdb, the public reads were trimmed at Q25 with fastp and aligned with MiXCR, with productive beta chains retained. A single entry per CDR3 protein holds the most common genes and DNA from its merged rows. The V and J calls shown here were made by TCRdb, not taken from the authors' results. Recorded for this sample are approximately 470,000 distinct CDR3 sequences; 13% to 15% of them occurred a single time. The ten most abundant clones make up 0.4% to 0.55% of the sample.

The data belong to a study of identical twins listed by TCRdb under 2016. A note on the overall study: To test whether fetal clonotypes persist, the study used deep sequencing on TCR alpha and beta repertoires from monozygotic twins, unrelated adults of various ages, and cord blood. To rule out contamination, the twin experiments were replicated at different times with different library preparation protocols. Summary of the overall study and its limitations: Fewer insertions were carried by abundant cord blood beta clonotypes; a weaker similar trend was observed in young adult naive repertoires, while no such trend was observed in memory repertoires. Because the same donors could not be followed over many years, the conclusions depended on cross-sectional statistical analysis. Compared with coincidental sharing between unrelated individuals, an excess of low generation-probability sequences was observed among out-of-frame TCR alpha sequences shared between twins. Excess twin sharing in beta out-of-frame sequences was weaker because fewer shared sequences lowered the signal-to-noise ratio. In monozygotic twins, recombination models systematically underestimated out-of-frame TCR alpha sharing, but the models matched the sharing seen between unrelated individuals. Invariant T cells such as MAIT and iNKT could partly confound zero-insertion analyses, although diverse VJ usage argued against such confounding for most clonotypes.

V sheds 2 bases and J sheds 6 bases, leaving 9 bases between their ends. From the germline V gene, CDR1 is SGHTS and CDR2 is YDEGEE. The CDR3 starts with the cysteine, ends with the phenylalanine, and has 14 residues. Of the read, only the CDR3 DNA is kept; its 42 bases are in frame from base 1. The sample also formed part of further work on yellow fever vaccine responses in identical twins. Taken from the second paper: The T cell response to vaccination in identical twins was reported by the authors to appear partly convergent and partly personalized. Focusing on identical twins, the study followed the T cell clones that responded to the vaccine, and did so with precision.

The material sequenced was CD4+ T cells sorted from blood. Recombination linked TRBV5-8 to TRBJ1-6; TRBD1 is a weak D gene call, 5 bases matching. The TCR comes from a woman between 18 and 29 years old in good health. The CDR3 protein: CASSFGGSNSPLHF. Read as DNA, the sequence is TGTGCCAGCAGCTTTGGGGGGAGTAATTCACCCCTCCACTTT.